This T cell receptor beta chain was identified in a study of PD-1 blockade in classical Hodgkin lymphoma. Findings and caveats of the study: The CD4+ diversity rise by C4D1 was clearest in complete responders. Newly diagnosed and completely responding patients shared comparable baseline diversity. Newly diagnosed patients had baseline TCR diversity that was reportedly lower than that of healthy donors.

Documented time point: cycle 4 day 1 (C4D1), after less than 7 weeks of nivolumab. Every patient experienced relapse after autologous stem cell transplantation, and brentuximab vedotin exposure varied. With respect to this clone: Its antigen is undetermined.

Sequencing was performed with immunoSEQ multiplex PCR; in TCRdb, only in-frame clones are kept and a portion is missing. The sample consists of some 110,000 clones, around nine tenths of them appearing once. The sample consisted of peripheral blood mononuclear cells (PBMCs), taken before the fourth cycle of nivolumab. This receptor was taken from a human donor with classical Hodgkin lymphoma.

This chain's CDR3 is CASSLPPPGSRGGGRTYEQYF. The CDR3 DNA reads as TGTGCCAGCAGTTTACCGCCCCCCGGGTCCAGGGGGGGAGGGAGGACCTACGAGCAGTACTTC. The chain has TRBV28 and TRBJ2-7; either TRBD1 or TRBD2 may supply D (7 bases each). Germline CDR1 MDHEN, CDR2 SYDVKM. V was cut by 2 bases and J by 2 bases, with 31 bases left in between. This CDR3 has 21 residues.